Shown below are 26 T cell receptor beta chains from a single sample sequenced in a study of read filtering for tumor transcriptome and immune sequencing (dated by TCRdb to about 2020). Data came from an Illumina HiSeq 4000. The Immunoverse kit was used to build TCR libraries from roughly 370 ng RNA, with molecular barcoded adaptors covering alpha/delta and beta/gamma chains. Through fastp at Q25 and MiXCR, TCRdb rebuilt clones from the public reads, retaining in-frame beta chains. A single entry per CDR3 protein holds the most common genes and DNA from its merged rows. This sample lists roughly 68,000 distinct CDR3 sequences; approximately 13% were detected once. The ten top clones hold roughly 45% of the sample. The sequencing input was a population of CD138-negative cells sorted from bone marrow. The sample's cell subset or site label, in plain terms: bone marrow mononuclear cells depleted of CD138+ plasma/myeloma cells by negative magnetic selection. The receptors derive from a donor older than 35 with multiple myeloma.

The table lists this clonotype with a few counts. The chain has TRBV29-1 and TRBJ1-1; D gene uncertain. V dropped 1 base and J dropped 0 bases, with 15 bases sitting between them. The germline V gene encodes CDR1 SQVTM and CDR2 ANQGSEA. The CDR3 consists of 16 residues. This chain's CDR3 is CSVEGPGQALNTEAFF. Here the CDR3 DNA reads TGCAGCGTTGAAGGGCCTGGCCAGGCCTTGAACACTGAAGCTTTCTTT.

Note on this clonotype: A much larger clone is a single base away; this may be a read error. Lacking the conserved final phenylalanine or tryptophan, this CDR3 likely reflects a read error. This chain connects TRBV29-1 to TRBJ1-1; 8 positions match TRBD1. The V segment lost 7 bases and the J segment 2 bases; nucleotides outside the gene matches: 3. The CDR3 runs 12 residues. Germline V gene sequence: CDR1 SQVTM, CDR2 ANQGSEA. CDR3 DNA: TGCAGCGGGACAGGGTCCAACACTGAAGCTTTCTCT. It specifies CSGTGSNTEAFS.

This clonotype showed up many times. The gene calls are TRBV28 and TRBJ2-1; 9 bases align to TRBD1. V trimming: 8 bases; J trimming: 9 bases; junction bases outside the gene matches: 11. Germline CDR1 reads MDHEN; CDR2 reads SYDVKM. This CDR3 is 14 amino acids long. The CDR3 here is CASRSDRGFGEQFF. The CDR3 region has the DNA TGTGCCAGCCGGTCGGACAGGGGCTTCGGTGAGCAGTTCTTC. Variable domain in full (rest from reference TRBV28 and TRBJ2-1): DVKVTQSSRYLVKRTGEKVFLECVQDMDHENMFWYRQDPGLGLRLIYFSYDVKMKEKGDIPEGYSVSREKKERFSLILESASTNQTSMYLCASRSDRGFGEQFFGPGTRLTVL.

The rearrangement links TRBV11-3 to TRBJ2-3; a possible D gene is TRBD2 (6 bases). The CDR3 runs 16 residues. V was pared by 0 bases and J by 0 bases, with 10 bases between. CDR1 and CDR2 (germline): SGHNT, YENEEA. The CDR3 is CASSLDGGASTDTQYF. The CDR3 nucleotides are TGTGCCAGCAGCTTAGATGGCGGGGCTAGCACAGATACGCAGTATTTT. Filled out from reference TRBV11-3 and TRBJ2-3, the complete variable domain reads EAGVVQSPRYKIIEKKQPVAFWCNPISGHNTLYWYLQNLGQGPELLIRYENEEAVDDSQLPKDRFSAERLKGVDSTLKIQPAELGDSAVYLCASSLDGGASTDTQYFGPGTRLTVL.

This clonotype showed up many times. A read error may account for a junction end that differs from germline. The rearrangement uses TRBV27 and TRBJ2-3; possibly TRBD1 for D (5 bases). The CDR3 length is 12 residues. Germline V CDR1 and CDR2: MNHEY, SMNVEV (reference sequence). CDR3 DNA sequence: TGTGTCAGCACAGGCGGCAGCGATACGCAGTATTTT. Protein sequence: CVSTGGSDTQYF.

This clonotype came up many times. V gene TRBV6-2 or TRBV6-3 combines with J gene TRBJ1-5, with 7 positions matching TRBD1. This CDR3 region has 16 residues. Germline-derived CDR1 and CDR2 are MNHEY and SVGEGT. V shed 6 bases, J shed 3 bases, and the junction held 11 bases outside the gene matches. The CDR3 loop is CASRMARRGVNQPQHF. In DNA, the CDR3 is TGTGCCAGCAGAATGGCCCGCAGGGGGGTCAATCAGCCCCAGCATTTT.

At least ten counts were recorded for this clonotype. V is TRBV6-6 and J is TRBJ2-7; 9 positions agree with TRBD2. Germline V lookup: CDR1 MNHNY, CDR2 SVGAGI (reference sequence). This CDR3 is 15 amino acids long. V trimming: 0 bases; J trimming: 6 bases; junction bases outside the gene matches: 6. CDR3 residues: CASSYSREGLSEQYF. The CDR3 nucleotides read TGTGCCAGCAGTTACTCGCGGGAGGGCCTTTCCGAGCAGTACTTC.

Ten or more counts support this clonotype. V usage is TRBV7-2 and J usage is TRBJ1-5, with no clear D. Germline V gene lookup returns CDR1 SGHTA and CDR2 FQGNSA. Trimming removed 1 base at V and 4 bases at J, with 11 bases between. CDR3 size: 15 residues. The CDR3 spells CASSLDRTPNQPQHF. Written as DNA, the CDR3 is TGTGCCAGCAGCTTAGACAGAACACCTAATCAGCCCCAGCATTTT.

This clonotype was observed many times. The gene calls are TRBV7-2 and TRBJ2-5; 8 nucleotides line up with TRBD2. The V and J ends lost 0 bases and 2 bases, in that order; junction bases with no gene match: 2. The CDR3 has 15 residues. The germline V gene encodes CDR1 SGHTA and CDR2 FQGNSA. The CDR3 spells CASSLAGTSQETQYF. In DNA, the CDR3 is TGTGCCAGCAGCTTAGCCGGGACTAGTCAAGAGACCCAGTACTTC. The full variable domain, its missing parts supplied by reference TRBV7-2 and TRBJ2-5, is GAGVSQSPSNKVTEKGKDVELRCDPISGHTALYWYRQSLGQGLEFLIYFQGNSAPDKSGLPSDRFSAERTGGSVSTLTIQRTQQEDSAVYLCASSLAGTSQETQYFGPGTRLLVL.

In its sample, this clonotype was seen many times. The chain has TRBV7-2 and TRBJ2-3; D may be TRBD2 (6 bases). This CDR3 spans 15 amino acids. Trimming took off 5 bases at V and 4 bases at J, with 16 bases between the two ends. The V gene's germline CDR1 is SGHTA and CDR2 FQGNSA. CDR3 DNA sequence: TGTGCCAGCAGCCTTCCGGGACTCCAGCCAGATACGCAGTATTTT. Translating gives CASSLPGLQPDTQYF.

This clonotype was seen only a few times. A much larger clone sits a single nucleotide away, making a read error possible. The CDR3 loop is CAILVVRDTAYEQYF. The CDR3 DNA reads as TGTGCCATCCTTGTAGTCCGTGACACAGCCTACGAGCAGTACTTC. The gene calls are TRBV10-3 and TRBJ2-7, with unresolved D. This CDR3 contains 15 residues. Looked up from germline, CDR1 is ENHRY and CDR2 is SYGVKD. V lost 8 bases and J 2 bases, leaving 19 bases between the germline ends.

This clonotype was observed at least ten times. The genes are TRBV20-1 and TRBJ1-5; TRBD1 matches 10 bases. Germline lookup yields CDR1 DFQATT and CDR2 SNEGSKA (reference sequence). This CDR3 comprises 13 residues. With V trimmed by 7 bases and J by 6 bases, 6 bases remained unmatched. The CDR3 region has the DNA TGCAGTGTCCGACAGGGGGCGAGTCAGCCCCAGCATTTT. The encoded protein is CSVRQGASQPQHF.

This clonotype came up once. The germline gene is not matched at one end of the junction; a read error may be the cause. The CDR3 sequence: CASTLEGQLYNEQLF. The CDR3 DNA follows: TGCGCCAGCACATTGGAGGGACAGCTCTACAATGAGCAGTTGTTC. The chain joins TRBV5-1 to TRBJ2-1, with a weak D call TRBD1 (7 bases). CDR1 is SGHRS, CDR2 YFSETQ, per germline. The CDR3 spans 15 residues. Complete variable domain (other parts from reference TRBV5-1 and TRBJ2-1): KAGVTQTPRYLIKTRGQQVTLSCSPISGHRSVSWYQQTPGQGLQFLFEYFSETQRNKGNFPGRFSGRQFSNSRSEMNVSTLELGDSALYLCASTLEGQLYNEQLFGPGTRLTVL.

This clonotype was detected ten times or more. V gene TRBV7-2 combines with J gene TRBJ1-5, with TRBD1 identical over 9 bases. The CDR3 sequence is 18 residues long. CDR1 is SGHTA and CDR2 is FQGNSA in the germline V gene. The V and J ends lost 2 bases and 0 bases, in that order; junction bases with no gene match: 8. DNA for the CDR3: TGTGCCAGCAGCTTAAGGGCACAGGGGGCATATAGCAATCAGCCCCAGCATTTT. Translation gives CASSLRAQGAYSNQPQHF.

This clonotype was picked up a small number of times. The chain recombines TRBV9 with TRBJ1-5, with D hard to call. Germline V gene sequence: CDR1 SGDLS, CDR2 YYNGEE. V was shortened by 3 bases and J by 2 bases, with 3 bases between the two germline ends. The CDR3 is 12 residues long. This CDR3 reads CASSAGNQPQHF. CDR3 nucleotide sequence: TGTGCCAGCAGCGCTGGCAATCAGCCCCAGCATTTT.

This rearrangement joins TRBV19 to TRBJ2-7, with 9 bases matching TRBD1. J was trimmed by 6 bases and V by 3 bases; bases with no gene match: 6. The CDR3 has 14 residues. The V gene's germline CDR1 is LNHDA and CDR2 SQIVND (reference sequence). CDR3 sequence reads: CASSIRDRDPEQYF. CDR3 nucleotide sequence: TGTGCCAGTAGTATTCGGGACAGGGATCCCGAGCAGTACTTC.

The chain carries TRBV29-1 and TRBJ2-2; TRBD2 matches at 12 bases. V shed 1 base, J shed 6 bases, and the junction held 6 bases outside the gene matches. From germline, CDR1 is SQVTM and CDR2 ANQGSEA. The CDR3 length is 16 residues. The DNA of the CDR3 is TGCAGCGTTGAAGTGTCTAGCGGGAGGGCCTCCGGGGAGCTGTTTTTT. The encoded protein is CSVEVSSGRASGELFF.

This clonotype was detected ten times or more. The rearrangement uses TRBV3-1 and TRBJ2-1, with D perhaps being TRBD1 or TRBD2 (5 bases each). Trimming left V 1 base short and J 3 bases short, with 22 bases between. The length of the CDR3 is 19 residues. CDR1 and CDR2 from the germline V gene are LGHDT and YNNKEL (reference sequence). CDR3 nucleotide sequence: TGTGCCAGCAGCCAAGTTCTTTGGGAGTCAGGGAATAACTACAATGAGCAGTTCTTC. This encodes CASSQVLWESGNNYNEQFF.

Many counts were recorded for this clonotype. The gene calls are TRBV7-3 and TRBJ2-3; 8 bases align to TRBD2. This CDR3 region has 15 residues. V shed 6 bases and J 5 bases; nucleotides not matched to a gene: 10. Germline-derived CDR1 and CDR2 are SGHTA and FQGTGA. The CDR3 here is CASSRPRGAGDTQYF. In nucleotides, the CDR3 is TGTGCCAGCAGTCGTCCGCGGGGGGCTGGAGATACGCAGTATTTT.

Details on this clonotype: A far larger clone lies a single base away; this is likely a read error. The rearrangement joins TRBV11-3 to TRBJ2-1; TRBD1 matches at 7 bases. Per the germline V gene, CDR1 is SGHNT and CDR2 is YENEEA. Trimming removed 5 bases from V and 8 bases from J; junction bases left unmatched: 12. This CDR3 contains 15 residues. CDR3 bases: TGTGCCAGCAGCCCTCAACGGACAGGCGGCCATGAGCAGTTCTTC. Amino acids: CASSPQRTGGHEQFF. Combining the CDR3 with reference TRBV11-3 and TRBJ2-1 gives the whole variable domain EAGVVQSPRYKIIEKKQPVAFWCNPISGHNTLYWYLQNLGQGPELLIRYENEEAVDDSQLPKDRFSAERLKGVDSTLKIQPAELGDSAVYLCASSPQRTGGHEQFFGPGTRLTVL.

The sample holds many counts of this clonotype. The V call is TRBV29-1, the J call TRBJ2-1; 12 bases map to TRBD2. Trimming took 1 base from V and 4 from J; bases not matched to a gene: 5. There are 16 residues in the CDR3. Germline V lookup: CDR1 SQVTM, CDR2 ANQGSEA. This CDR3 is CSVEGRTSGIYNEQFF. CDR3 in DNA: TGCAGCGTTGAAGGGAGGACTAGCGGGATATACAATGAGCAGTTCTTC.

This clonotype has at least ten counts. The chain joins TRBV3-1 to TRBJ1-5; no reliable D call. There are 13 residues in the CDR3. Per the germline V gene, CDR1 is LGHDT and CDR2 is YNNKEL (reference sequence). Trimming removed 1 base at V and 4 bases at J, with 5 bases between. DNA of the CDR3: TGTGCCAGCAGCCAAGGACGGAATCAGCCCCAGCATTTT. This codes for CASSQGRNQPQHF.

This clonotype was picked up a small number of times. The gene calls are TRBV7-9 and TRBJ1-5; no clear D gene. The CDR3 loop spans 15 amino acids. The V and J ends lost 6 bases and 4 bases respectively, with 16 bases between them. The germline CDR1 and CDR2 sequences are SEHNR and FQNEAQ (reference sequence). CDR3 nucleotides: TGTGCCAGCAGAGCTGACAACCCTGTTAATCAGCCCCAGCATTTT. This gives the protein CASRADNPVNQPQHF.

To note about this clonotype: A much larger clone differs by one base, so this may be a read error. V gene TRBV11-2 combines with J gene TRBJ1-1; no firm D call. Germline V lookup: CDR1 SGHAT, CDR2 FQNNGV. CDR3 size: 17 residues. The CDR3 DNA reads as TGTGCCAGCAGCTCCCCTCGCGGGGTCGGCTTAAACACTGTAGCTTTCTTT. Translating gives CASSSPRGVGLNTVAFF.

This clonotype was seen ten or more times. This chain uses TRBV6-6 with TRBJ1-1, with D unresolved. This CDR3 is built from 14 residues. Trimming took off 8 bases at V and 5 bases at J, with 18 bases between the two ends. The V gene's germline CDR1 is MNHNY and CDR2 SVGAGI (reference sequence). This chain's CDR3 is CASSGVPRRTEAFF. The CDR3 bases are TGTGCCAGCTCCGGGGTCCCCCGGAGGACTGAAGCTTTCTTT.

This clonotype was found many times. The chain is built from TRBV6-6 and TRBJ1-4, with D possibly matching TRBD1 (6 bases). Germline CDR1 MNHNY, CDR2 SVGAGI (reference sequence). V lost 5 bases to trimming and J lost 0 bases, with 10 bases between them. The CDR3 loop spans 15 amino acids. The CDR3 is CASSADSTTNEKLFF. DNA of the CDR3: TGTGCCAGCAGTGCGGACAGCACAACTAATGAAAAACTGTTTTTT.